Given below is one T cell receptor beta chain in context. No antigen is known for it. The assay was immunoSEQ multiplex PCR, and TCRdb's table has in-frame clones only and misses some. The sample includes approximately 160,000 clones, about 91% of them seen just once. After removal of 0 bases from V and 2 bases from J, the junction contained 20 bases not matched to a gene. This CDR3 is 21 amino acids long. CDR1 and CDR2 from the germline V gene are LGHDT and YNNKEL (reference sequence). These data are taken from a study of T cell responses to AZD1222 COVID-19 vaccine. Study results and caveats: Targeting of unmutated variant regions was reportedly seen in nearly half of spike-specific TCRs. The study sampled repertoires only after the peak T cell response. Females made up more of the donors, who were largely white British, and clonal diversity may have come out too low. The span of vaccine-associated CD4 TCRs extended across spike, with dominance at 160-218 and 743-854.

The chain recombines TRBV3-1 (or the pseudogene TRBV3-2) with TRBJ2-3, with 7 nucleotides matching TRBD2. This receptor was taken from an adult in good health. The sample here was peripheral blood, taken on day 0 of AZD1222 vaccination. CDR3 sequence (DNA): TGTGCCAGCAGCCAAGATCCCCTGCGGGAGAAGGTTTTCCCCCACACAGATACGCAGTATTTT. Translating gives CASSQDPLREKVFPHTDTQYF.